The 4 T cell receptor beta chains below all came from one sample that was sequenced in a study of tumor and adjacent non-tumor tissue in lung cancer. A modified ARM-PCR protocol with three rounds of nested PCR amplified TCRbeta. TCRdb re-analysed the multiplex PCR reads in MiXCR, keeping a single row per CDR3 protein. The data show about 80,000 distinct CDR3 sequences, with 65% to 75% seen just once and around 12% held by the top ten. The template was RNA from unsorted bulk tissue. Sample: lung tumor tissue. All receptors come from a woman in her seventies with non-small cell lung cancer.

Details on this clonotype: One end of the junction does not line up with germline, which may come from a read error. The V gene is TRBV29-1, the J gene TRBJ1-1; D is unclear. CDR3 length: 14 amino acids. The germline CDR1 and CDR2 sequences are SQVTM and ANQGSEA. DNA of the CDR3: TGCAGCGTTGTTGTCGGGATTGTGAACCCTGAAGCTTTCTTT. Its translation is CSVVVGIVNPEAFF.

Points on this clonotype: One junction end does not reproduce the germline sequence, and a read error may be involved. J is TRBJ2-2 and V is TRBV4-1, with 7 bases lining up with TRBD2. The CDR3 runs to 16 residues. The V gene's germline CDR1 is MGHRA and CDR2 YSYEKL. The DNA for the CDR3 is TGCGCCAGCAGCCTACCCTCGGGACTAACCACCGAGGAGCTGTTTTTC. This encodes CASSLPSGLTTEELFF.

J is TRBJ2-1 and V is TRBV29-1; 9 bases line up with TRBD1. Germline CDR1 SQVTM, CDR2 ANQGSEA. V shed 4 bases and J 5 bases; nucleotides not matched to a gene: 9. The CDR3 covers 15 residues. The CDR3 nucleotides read TGCAGCGTTGGAAGGGGGGACAGGGTGCACAATGAGCAGTTCTTC. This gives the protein CSVGRGDRVHNEQFF.

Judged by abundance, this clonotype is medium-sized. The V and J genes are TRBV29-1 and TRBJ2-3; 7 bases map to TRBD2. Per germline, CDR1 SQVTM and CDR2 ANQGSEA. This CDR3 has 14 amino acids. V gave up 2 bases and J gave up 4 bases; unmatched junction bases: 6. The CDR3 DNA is TGCAGCGTTGAACGAGGCGGGAGTGCAGATACGCAGTATTTT. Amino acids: CSVERGGSADTQYF.